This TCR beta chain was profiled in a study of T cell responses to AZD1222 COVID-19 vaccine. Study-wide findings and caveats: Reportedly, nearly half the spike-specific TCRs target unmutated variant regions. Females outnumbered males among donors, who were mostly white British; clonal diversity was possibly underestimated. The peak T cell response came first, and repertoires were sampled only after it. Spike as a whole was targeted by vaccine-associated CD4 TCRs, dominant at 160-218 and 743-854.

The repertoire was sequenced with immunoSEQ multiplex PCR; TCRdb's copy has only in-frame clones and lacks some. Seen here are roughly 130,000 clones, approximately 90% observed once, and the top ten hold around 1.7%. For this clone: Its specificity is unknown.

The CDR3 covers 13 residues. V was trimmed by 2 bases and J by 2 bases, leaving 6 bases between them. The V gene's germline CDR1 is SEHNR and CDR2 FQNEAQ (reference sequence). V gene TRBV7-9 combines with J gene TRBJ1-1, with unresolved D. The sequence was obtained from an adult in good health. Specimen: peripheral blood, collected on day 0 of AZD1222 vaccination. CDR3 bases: TGTGCCAGCAGCTTATATAGAAACACTGAAGCTTTCTTT. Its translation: CASSLYRNTEAFF. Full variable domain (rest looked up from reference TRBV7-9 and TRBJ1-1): DTGVSQNPRHKITKRGQNVTFRCDPISEHNRLYWYRQTLGQGPEFLTYFQNEAQLEKSRLLSDRFSAERPKGSFSTLEIQRTEQGDSAMYLCASSLYRNTEAFFGQGTRLTVV.